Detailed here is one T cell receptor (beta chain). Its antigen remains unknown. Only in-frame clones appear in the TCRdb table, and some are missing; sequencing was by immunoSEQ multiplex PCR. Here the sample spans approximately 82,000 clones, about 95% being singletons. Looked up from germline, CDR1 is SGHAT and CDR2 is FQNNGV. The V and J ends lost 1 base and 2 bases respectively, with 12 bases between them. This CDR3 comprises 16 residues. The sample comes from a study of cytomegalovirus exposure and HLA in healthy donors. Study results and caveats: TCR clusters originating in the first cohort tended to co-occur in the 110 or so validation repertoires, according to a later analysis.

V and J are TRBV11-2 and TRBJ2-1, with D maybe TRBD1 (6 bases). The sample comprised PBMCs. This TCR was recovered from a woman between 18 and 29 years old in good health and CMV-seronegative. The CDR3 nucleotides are TGTGCCAGCAGCTTAGTTTTTGGGGGCACCTACAATGAGCAGTTCTTC. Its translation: CASSLVFGGTYNEQFF.